The 21 T cell receptor beta chains below come from one sample, sequenced in a study of CD8 T cells in ankylosing spondylitis listed by TCRdb under 2017. Results and caveats for the whole study, not just this receptor: Blood from ankylosing spondylitis patients appeared to be characterized by a TCR beta motif made up of under 10 highly homologous amino acid variants.

The method behind the library was 5' RACE. Sequencing relied on an Illumina HiSeq 2500. TCRdb trimmed public reads at Q25 via fastp, called clones via MiXCR and kept in-frame beta chains. Every distinct CDR3 protein forms one entry, paired with its most common genes and DNA. The sample data list about 540,000 distinct CDR3 sequences, and roughly 13% of these were observed just once. The ten biggest clones cover around 6.8% of the sample. These TCRs' antigens remain unknown. Specimen: blood, either unsorted or a sorted T cell fraction (not recorded which). The receptor source for this set is a male donor with ankylosing spondylitis.

This clonotype has just a few counts. The chain links TRBV7-9 to TRBJ2-5; TRBD2 matches 8 bases. Germline loops: CDR1 SEHNR, CDR2 FQNEAQ (reference sequence). With V trimmed by 8 bases and J by 5 bases, 13 bases remained unmatched. The CDR3 runs to 15 residues. CDR3: CASGEGVAGHETQYF. As DNA, the CDR3 is TGTGCCAGCGGGGAGGGAGTAGCGGGACATGAGACCCAGTACTTC.

The chain links TRBV4-2 to TRBJ2-2; 10 nucleotides align to TRBD2. V dropped 0 bases and J dropped 6; count of bases not matched to a gene: 10. Per the germline V gene, CDR1 is LGHNA and CDR2 is YNFKEQ. This CDR3 has 18 residues. CDR3 DNA sequence: TGTGCCAGCAGCCAAGATCCTCTGCGAGCGGGAGGGGCCGGGGAGCTGTTTTTT. Translating gives CASSQDPLRAGGAGELFF.

The rearrangement joins TRBV3-1 to TRBJ2-3, with D hard to call. Germline CDR1 and CDR2: LGHDT and YNNKEL (reference sequence). The V end lost 2 bases, the J end lost 0 bases, and 9 bases lay between the germline ends. The CDR3 contains 15 residues. The CDR3 spells CASSQRVASTDTQYF. Here the CDR3 DNA reads TGTGCCAGCAGCCAACGGGTCGCTAGCACAGATACGCAGTATTTT.

The chain uses TRBV20-1 and TRBJ1-6; D not resolved. Trimming removed 6 bases from V and 7 bases from J, with 16 bases in between. This CDR3 is 14 amino acids long. Looked up from germline, CDR1 is DFQATT and CDR2 is SNEGSKA (reference sequence). CDR3 nucleotides: TGCAGTGCCCCGCTTTGGGGTCAGAATTCACCCCTCCACTTT. Translation gives CSAPLWGQNSPLHF.

This sequence joins TRBV7-9 and TRBJ2-7; possible D gene TRBD2, 6 bases. In germline, CDR1 is SEHNR, CDR2 FQNEAQ (reference sequence). Between the trimmed V and J ends, which lost 2 bases and 2 bases, there was a span of 10 bases. The CDR3 contains 14 residues. The CDR3: CASSLSGGAYEQYF. DNA of the CDR3: TGTGCCAGCAGCTTATCTGGAGGGGCCTACGAGCAGTACTTC.

The CDR3 sequence is CASSTHRGFEHF. CDR3 bases: TGTGCCAGCAGTACCCACAGGGGCTTTGAGCATTTT. The V gene is TRBV27, the J gene TRBJ1-5; the match to TRBD1 covers 7 bases. This CDR3 has 12 residues. Germline-derived CDR1 and CDR2 are MNHEY and SMNVEV (reference sequence). V gave up 5 bases and J gave up 14 bases; unmatched junction bases: 9.

This clonotype was seen at least ten times. The V and J genes are TRBV29-1 and TRBJ2-1; a weak D match, TRBD1 (5 bases). The CDR3 is 13 residues long. The germline gives CDR1 SQVTM, CDR2 ANQGSEA. V lost 7 bases to trimming and J lost 5 bases, with 15 bases between them. The CDR3: CSGTGPWNNEQFF. The CDR3 bases are TGCAGCGGAACAGGCCCGTGGAACAATGAGCAGTTCTTC.

This clonotype was detected a few times. The rearrangement links TRBV6-1 to TRBJ2-7; a weak D match, TRBD1 (6 bases). Trimming cost V 7 bases and J 3 bases, with 13 bases left between them. Germline values: CDR1 MNHNS, CDR2 SASEGT. This CDR3 comprises 13 residues. For the CDR3, the DNA is TGTGCCAGCATCGGGGACATAAACTACGAGCAGTACGTC. It specifies CASIGDINYEQYV.

This clonotype was counted a few times. The chain is built from TRBV15 and TRBJ2-3; D remains ambiguous. V was shortened by 3 bases and J by 5 bases, with 9 bases between the two germline ends. Looked up from germline, CDR1 is LNHNV and CDR2 is YYDKDF (reference sequence). The CDR3 extends over 13 amino acids. In nucleotides, the CDR3 is TGTGCCACCAGCAGGGCCCTCGGAGATACGCAGTATTTT. Amino acids: CATSRALGDTQYF. Full variable domain (remainder filled in from reference TRBV15 and TRBJ2-3): DAMVIQNPRYQVTQFGKPVTLSCSQTLNHNVMYWYQQKSSQAPKLLFHYYDKDFNNEADTPDNFQSRRPNTSFCFLDIRSPGLGDTAMYLCATSRALGDTQYFGPGTRLTVL.

Ten or more counts support this clonotype. The rearrangement joins TRBV6-1 to TRBJ2-1; D not resolved. V was cut by 3 bases and J by 5 bases, with 2 bases left in between. CDR3 length equals 11 residues. CDR1 and CDR2 from the germline V gene are MNHNS and SASEGT. The CDR3 here is CASSDHNEQFF. CDR3 nucleotide sequence: TGTGCCAGCAGTGACCACAATGAGCAGTTCTTC.

The chain combines TRBV5-4 with TRBJ2-3, with a weak D call TRBD1 (5 bases). The CDR3 spans 14 residues. Germline CDR1 reads SGHNT; CDR2 reads YYREEE (reference sequence). V was shortened by 4 bases and J by 1 base, with 10 bases between the two germline ends. In DNA, the CDR3 is TGTGCCAGCAGCCCTGGGGCGGGCACAGATACGCAGTATTTT. Translating it yields CASSPGAGTDTQYF. Filled out from reference TRBV5-4 and TRBJ2-3, the complete variable domain reads ETGVTQSPTHLIKTRGQQVTLRCSSQSGHNTVSWYQQALGQGPQFIFQYYREEENGRGNFPPRFSGLQFPNYSSELNVNALELDDSALYLCASSPGAGTDTQYFGPGTRLTVL.

V gene TRBV10-2 combines with J gene TRBJ2-7, with D possibly called TRBD1 or TRBD2 (5 bases each). Germline V lookup: CDR1 WSHSY, CDR2 SAAADI. CDR3 length: 13 amino acids. Deletions cut 7 bases from V and 5 bases from J, with 15 bases between. The CDR3 coding sequence is TGCGCCAGCAAGGCCGAGGGGTGGAACGAGCAGTACGTC. Protein sequence: CASKAEGWNEQYV.

A few counts support this clonotype. The rearrangement links TRBV3-1 to TRBJ2-1, with TRBD1 identical over 10 bases. This CDR3 spans 15 amino acids. J lost 3 bases, V lost 3 bases, and 2 bases had no gene match. Germline V gene data show CDR1 as LGHDT and CDR2 as YNNKEL (reference sequence). CDR3 sequence reads: CASSQWDRGYNEQFF. Here the CDR3 DNA reads TGTGCCAGCAGCCAGTGGGACAGGGGCTACAATGAGCAGTTCTTC.

V gene TRBV2 combines with J gene TRBJ2-7; D uncertain. Trimming left V 0 bases short and J 2 bases short, with 11 bases between. Germline V gene lookup returns CDR1 SNHLY and CDR2 FYNNEI. The CDR3 covers 15 residues. The CDR3: CASSEALRYPYEQYF. DNA of the CDR3: TGTGCCAGCAGTGAAGCGCTTCGGTACCCCTACGAGCAGTACTTC.

CDR3 sequence (DNA): TGTGCCAGCAGCTTAGCCCCTGGACCTTTCTACGAGCAGTACTTC. Translating it yields CASSLAPGPFYEQYF. This chain joins TRBV11-2 and TRBJ2-7; D is ambiguous. Trimming left V 1 base short and J 3 bases short, with 13 bases between. Germline loops: CDR1 SGHAT, CDR2 FQNNGV. The CDR3 is 15 residues long.

This clonotype was observed at least ten times. The rearrangement uses TRBV5-5 and TRBJ2-3; D uncertain. Trimming took 1 base from V and 6 from J, leaving 6 bases between them. The V gene's germline CDR1 is SGHKS and CDR2 YYEKEE (reference sequence). The CDR3 is 12 residues long. The chain's CDR3 is CASSLRLDTQYF. CDR3 nucleotide sequence: TGTGCCAGCAGCTTGAGGTTGGATACGCAGTATTTT. Supplemented by reference TRBV5-5 and TRBJ2-3, the full variable domain reads DAGVTQSPTHLIKTRGQQVTLRCSPISGHKSVSWYQQVLGQGPQFIFQYYEKEERGRGNFPDRFSARQFPNYSSELNVNALLLGDSALYLCASSLRLDTQYFGPGTRLTVL.

The table lists this clonotype with a few counts. The chain is built from TRBV20-1 and TRBJ2-7, with 10 bases matching TRBD1. This CDR3 spans 14 amino acids. Per germline, CDR1 DFQATT and CDR2 SNEGSKA (reference sequence). The ends lost 6 bases at V and 1 base at J; junction bases unmatched: 6. CDR3 DNA: TGCAGTGCCAGGACAGGGGGTGATTCCTACGAGCAGTACGTC. Translated: CSARTGGDSYEQYV.

This clonotype has a count of ten or more. The genes are TRBV24-1 and TRBJ2-1; D is ambiguous. CDR1 and CDR2 from the germline V gene are KGHDR and SFDVKD. The CDR3 is made up of 15 amino acids. Trimming pared 5 bases from V and 2 bases from J, leaving 12 bases between. CDR3: CATSAGRVPYNEQFF. CDR3 DNA sequence: TGTGCCACCAGTGCTGGACGCGTCCCCTACAATGAGCAGTTCTTC.

The chain couples TRBV7-2 to TRBJ1-5; unclear D gene. This CDR3 has 11 residues. The V gene lost 2 bases and the J gene lost 7 bases, with 3 bases spanning the gap. Germline-derived CDR1 and CDR2 are SGHTA and FQGNSA. The CDR3 sequence: CASSLNQPQHF. DNA of the CDR3: TGTGCCAGCAGCTTAAACCAGCCCCAGCATTTT.

This clonotype was counted ten times or more. The rearrangement links TRBV15 to TRBJ1-6; 9 nucleotides line up with TRBD1. The V gene end was trimmed by 3 bases and the J gene end by 8 bases; junction bases not matched to a gene: 5. The CDR3 is 15 residues long. Germline V gives CDR1 LNHNV, CDR2 YYDKDF (reference sequence). The CDR3 DNA follows: TGTGCCACCAGCAGCTGGACAGGGGAAGATTCACCCCTCCACTTT. Amino acids: CATSSWTGEDSPLHF.

This clonotype was seen a few times. The CDR3 protein is CASKALSTDTQYF. The CDR3, as DNA: TGTGCCAGCAAAGCGCTTAGCACAGATACGCAGTATTTT. The chain combines TRBV25-1 with TRBJ2-3; the D is unclear. Germline loops: CDR1 MGHDK, CDR2 SYGVNS. Trimming stripped 7 bases from V and 0 bases from J, with 8 bases between. This CDR3 has 13 amino acids.